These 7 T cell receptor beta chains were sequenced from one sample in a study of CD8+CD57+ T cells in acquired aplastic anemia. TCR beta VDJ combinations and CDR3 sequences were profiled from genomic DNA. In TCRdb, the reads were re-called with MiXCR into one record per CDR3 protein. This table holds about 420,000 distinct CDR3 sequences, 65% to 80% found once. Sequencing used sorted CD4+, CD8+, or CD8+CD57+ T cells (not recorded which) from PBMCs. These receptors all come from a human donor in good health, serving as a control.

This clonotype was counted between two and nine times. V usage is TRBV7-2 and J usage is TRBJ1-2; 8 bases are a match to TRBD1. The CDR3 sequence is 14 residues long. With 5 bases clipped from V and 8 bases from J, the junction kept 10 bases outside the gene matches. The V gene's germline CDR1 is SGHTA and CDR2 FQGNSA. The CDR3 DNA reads TGTGCCAGCAGCACCCACGGACAGGGCTGGGGCTACACCTTC. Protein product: CASSTHGQGWGYTF.

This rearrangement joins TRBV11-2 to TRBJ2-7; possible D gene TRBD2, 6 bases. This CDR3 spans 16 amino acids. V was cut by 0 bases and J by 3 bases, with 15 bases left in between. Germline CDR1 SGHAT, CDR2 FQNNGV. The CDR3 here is CASSLDTTSPFYEQYF. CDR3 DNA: TGTGCCAGCAGCTTAGATACCACTAGCCCCTTCTACGAGCAGTACTTC. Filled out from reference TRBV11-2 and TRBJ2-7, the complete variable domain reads EAGVAQSPRYKIIEKRQSVAFWCNPISGHATLYWYQQILGQGPKLLIQFQNNGVVDDSQLPKDRFSAERLKGVDSTLKIQPAKLEDSAVYLCASSLDTTSPFYEQYFGPGTRLTVT.

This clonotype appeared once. The CDR3 loop is CASSPFGGSSNQPQHF. In DNA, the CDR3 is TGCGCCAGCAGCCCTTTCGGGGGGTCGAGCAATCAGCCCCAGCATTTT. The chain is built from TRBV5-1 and TRBJ1-5; D is perhaps TRBD1 (5 bases). The CDR3 has 16 residues. Germline V CDR1 and CDR2: SGHRS, YFSETQ. Trimming took off 4 bases at V and 1 base at J, with 15 bases between the two ends.

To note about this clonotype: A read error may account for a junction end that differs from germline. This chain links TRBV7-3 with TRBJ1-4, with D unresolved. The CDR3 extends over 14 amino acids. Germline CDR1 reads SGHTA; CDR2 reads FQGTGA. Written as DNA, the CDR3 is TGTGCCAGCAGTCCAGGCAGAGGTGGCGATAAACCGTTTTTT. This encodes CASSPGRGGDKPFF.

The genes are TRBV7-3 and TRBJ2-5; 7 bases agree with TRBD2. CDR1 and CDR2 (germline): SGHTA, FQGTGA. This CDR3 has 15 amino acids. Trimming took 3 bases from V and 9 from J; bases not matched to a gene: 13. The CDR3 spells CASSLARGEPGAQYF. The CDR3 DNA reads TGTGCCAGCAGCTTGGCTCGGGGGGAGCCGGGCGCCCAGTACTTC.

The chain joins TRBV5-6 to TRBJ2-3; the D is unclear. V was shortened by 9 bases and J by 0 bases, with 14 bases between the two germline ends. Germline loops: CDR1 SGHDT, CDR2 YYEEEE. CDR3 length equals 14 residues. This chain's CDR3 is CATSDSTSTDTQYF. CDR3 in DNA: TGTGCCACCAGTGATTCGACGAGCACAGATACGCAGTATTTT.

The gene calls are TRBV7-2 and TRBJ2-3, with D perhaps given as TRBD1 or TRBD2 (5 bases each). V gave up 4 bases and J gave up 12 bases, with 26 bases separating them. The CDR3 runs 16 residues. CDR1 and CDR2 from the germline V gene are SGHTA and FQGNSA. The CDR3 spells CASSSQSGGQPEHQYF. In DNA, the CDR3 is TGTGCCAGCAGCTCCCAGAGTGGGGGTCAGCCCGAGCATCAGTATTTT.